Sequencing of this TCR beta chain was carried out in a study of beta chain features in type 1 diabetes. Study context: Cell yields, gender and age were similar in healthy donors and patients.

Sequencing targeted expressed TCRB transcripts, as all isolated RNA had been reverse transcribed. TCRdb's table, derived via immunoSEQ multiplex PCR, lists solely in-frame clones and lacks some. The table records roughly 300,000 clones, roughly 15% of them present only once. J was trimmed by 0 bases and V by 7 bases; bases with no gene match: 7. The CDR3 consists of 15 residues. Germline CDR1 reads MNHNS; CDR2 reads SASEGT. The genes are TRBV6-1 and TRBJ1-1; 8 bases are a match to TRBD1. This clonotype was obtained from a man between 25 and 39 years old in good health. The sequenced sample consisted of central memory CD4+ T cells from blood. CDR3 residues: CASIRAGGVNTEAFF. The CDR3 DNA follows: TGTGCCAGCATTAGAGCAGGGGGCGTGAACACTGAAGCTTTCTTT.